One and the same sample provided the 25 T cell receptor beta chains below, sequenced in a study of T-cell memory formation after mild COVID-19 (dated by TCRdb to the early 2020s). The receptor library was made with 5' RACE. Sequencing relied on an Illumina NovaSeq 6000. TCRdb passed the public sequencing reads through fastp at Q25 and MiXCR, retaining productive beta sequences. Each record represents a unique CDR3 protein, reported with the most common genes and DNA among its rows. Within this sample are some 150,000 distinct CDR3 sequences, with roughly 21% of them counted one time only. The ten largest make up about 2.3% of the sample. What was sequenced was PBMCs or a T cell subset sorted from them (not recorded which). These receptors all come from an adult woman who had mild COVID-19 (a few samples of this study predate the infection). The sample titles of this study are shuffled in the database, so cell type and time point are left out; the donor was told from shared clones.

V and J are TRBV5-5 and TRBJ2-6; D call uncertain. This CDR3 is built from 17 residues. The V end was cut by 3 bases, the J end by 1 base, with 14 bases between. Per germline, CDR1 SGHKS and CDR2 YYEKEE (reference sequence). The CDR3 loop is CASSSDGRLSGANVLTF. In DNA form, the CDR3 reads TGTGCCAGCAGCTCGGACGGCAGATTATCTGGGGCCAACGTCCTGACTTTC.

V usage is TRBV6-2 or TRBV6-3 and J usage is TRBJ2-1, with 12 bases matching TRBD2. Germline loops: CDR1 MNHEY, CDR2 SVGEGT. After removal of 8 bases from V and 10 bases from J, the junction contained 12 bases not matched to a gene. This CDR3 has 15 residues. CDR3 DNA sequence: TGTGCCAGCGCACTTCCGGGACTAGCGGGTAGGGAGCAGTTCTTC. As protein: CASALPGLAGREQFF.

The table lists this clonotype with a count of one. The rearrangement joins TRBV12-3 or TRBV12-4 to TRBJ1-1; D uncertain. The CDR3 has 12 amino acids. Trimming left V 4 bases short and J 5 bases short, with 8 bases between. The CDR3 nucleotides are TGTGCCAGCAGTTCAGGTATGACTGAAGCTTTCTTT. Its translation is CASSSGMTEAFF.

This chain links TRBV20-1 with TRBJ2-3; 10 bases match TRBD2. CDR3 size: 18 residues. The V gene end was trimmed by 3 bases and the J gene end by 2 bases; junction bases not matched to a gene: 14. Germline CDR1 is DFQATT and CDR2 is SNEGSKA (reference sequence). The CDR3 coding sequence is TGCAGTGCTAGTGGGGGGCCGGTAGCGGGAGGCTCCACAGATACGCAGTATTTT. This translates into CSASGGPVAGGSTDTQYF.

The V call is TRBV7-9, the J call TRBJ2-7; TRBD2 is a possible D gene (6 bases). Germline V gene sequence: CDR1 SEHNR, CDR2 FQNEAQ (reference sequence). This CDR3 spans 13 amino acids. Trimming shortened V by 7 bases and J by 3 bases, and 13 bases separated the two germline ends. As DNA, the CDR3 is TGTGCCAGCACCTTTACCGGGAGCTACGAGCAGTACTTC. Protein product: CASTFTGSYEQYF.

The CDR3 loop is CASSPPTSYEQYF. CDR3 nucleotide sequence: TGTGCCAGCTCACCGCCGACATCCTACGAGCAGTACTTC. This chain connects TRBV18 to TRBJ2-7; D gene ambiguous. Germline lookup yields CDR1 KGHSH and CDR2 LQKENI. This CDR3 region has 13 residues. V lost 3 bases to trimming and J lost 1 base, with 7 bases between them.

This clonotype was seen ten or more times. The chain is built from TRBV12-3 or TRBV12-4 and TRBJ2-1; the match to TRBD1 covers 10 bases. The CDR3 is 15 amino acids. The junction had 4 bases not matched to a gene; V was cut back by 6 bases and J by 2 bases. The CDR3, as DNA: TGTGCCAGCAGCTCTGGACAGGGGGCCTACAATGAGCAGTTCTTC. Translated, it gives CASSSGQGAYNEQFF.

CDR3 loop: CASSDATGGKDGYTF. CDR3 in DNA: TGTGCCAGCAGTGACGCGACAGGGGGAAAGGATGGCTACACCTTC. V is TRBV6-4 and J is TRBJ1-2; 9 bases are shared with TRBD1. The CDR3 loop spans 15 amino acids. J gave up 6 bases and V 2 bases, and 7 bases lay outside the gene matches. Germline-derived CDR1 and CDR2 are MRHNA and SNTAGT.

There are a few counts of this clonotype. The chain employs TRBV27 and TRBJ2-7, with D possibly being TRBD2 (6 bases). Trimming took off 7 bases at V and 1 base at J, with 14 bases between the two ends. Germline CDR1 is MNHEY and CDR2 is SMNVEV (reference sequence). The length of the CDR3 is 14 residues. CDR3 sequence (DNA): TGTGCCAGCACTGGGGCTAGCGCATCCTACGAGCAGTACTTC. Its protein product is CASTGASASYEQYF.

The table lists this clonotype with a few counts. This chain joins TRBV5-1 and TRBJ2-3; TRBD2 agrees at 8 bases. The CDR3 has 13 residues. V lost 4 bases to trimming and J lost 6 bases; unmatched junction nucleotides: 4. CDR1 and CDR2 from the germline V gene are SGHRS and YFSETQ. The CDR3: CASSPGGVDTQYF. CDR3 nucleotide sequence: TGCGCCAGCAGCCCGGGAGGGGTGGATACGCAGTATTTT.

This clonotype was detected ten times or more. The V and J genes are TRBV18 and TRBJ1-1; perhaps TRBD1 as D (6 bases). The V gene's germline CDR1 is KGHSH and CDR2 LQKENI. The V end lost 2 bases, the J end lost 1 base, and 8 bases lay between the germline ends. The CDR3 is 14 residues long. CDR3 loop: CASSPDRKNTEAFF. The DNA for the CDR3 is TGTGCCAGCTCACCAGACAGGAAGAACACTGAAGCTTTCTTT.

This clonotype has a single count. The chain links TRBV11-1 to TRBJ2-3; D uncertain. Germline CDR1 is SGHAT and CDR2 is FQDESV (reference sequence). Trimming stripped 5 bases from V and 3 bases from J, with 15 bases between. The CDR3 length is 15 residues. The CDR3 protein is CASSPPVGWTDTQYF. The CDR3, as DNA: TGTGCCAGCAGCCCCCCAGTGGGGTGGACAGATACGCAGTATTTT.

V is TRBV20-1 and J is TRBJ2-7; no clear D. The CDR3 is 12 residues long. The germline CDR1 and CDR2 sequences are DFQATT and SNEGSKA (reference sequence). Trimming stripped 6 bases from V and 3 bases from J, with 12 bases between. The CDR3 sequence: CSASTDGYEQYF. The DNA of the CDR3 is TGCAGTGCCTCGACCGACGGCTACGAGCAGTACTTC.

V gene TRBV6-6 combines with J gene TRBJ1-1, with D tentatively TRBD1 (6 bases). Germline V CDR1 and CDR2: MNHNY, SVGAGI (reference sequence). The CDR3 extends over 13 amino acids. Trimming took off 2 bases at V and 8 bases at J, with 12 bases between the two ends. The CDR3 DNA reads TGTGCCAGCAGTTACGGGGGCCGAGAAGAAGCTTTCTTT. Protein sequence: CASSYGGREEAFF.

The rearrangement joins TRBV30 to TRBJ2-7; D is unclear. The germline V gene has CDR1 GTSNPN and CDR2 SVGIG (reference sequence). Trimming removed 8 bases at V and 2 bases at J, with 13 bases between. The CDR3 covers 12 residues. The CDR3, as DNA: TGTGCCCGACGGACCAGCACCTACGAGCAGTACTTC. It is translated as CARRTSTYEQYF.

This clonotype was seen many times. The CDR3 DNA follows: TGTGCCAGCAGCCGATCTTTCCGGGACACGTTCAGTGAGCAGTTCTTC. Amino acid sequence: CASSRSFRDTFSEQFF. The chain carries TRBV5-4 and TRBJ2-1; possibly TRBD1 for D (6 bases). The V and J ends lost 4 bases and 9 bases respectively, with 23 bases between them. Germline V lookup: CDR1 SGHNT, CDR2 YYREEE (reference sequence). This CDR3 has 16 amino acids.

This clonotype has just a few counts. The V gene is TRBV3-1, the J gene TRBJ2-5; D is possibly TRBD2 (6 bases). CDR1 is LGHDT, CDR2 YNNKEL, per germline (reference sequence). The V end lost 0 bases, the J end lost 3 bases, and 11 bases lay between the germline ends. The CDR3 loop spans 15 amino acids. CDR3: CASSQDQAGKETQYF. CDR3 bases: TGTGCCAGCAGCCAAGATCAGGCGGGGAAAGAGACCCAGTACTTC.

This clonotype has at least ten counts. V and J are TRBV11-2 and TRBJ1-1; 7 nucleotides line up with TRBD1. Germline-derived CDR1 and CDR2 are SGHAT and FQNNGV. V shed 5 bases, J shed 3 bases, and the junction held 6 bases outside the gene matches. The CDR3 sequence is 14 residues long. CDR3 in DNA: TGTGCCAGCAGCCGTGACAGGGTGGACACTGAAGCTTTCTTT. Protein product: CASSRDRVDTEAFF.

Written as DNA, the CDR3 is TGTGCCAGCAGAGACGGACAGGGGCCGTCCTACGAGCAGTACTTC. Translating gives CASRDGQGPSYEQYF. This sequence joins TRBV7-8 and TRBJ2-7, with 9 nucleotides matching TRBD1. There are 15 residues in the CDR3. V trimming: 6 bases; J trimming: 1 base; junction bases outside the gene matches: 7. Germline-derived CDR1 and CDR2 are SGHVS and FQNEAQ.

The chain uses TRBV20-1 and TRBJ1-5; no clear D gene. This CDR3 comprises 13 residues. The V and J ends lost 2 bases and 0 bases respectively, with 5 bases between them. The germline V gene has CDR1 DFQATT and CDR2 SNEGSKA (reference sequence). CDR3 nucleotide sequence: TGCAGTGCTAGATCCACTAGCAATCAGCCCCAGCATTTT. This gives the protein CSARSTSNQPQHF.

This chain uses TRBV20-1 with TRBJ2-5; D is uncertain. This CDR3 has 13 amino acids. With 1 base removed from V and 2 bases from J, the gap between germline ends came to 8 bases. The V gene's germline CDR1 is DFQATT and CDR2 SNEGSKA (reference sequence). Here the CDR3 reads CSARGVLQETQYF. The CDR3 DNA reads as TGCAGTGCTAGAGGGGTCCTACAAGAGACCCAGTACTTC.

This clonotype was recorded a few times. The chain is built from TRBV7-2 and TRBJ2-7; D is perhaps TRBD2 (7 bases). Germline CDR1 reads SGHTA; CDR2 reads FQGNSA. Trimming removed 5 bases at V and 2 bases at J, with 16 bases between. The CDR3 length is 15 residues. CDR3 sequence: CASSPRGGSPYEQYF. The CDR3, as DNA: TGTGCCAGCAGCCCCAGGGGCGGGAGCCCCTACGAGCAGTACTTC.

This clonotype showed up just a few times. The V gene is TRBV5-1, the J gene TRBJ2-1; no clear D. Germline V CDR1 and CDR2: SGHRS, YFSETQ. Trimming took off 4 bases at V and 6 bases at J, with 14 bases between the two ends. This CDR3 region has 14 residues. For the CDR3, the DNA is TGCGCCAGCAGCAACCGGGCCAGAATCAATGAGCAGTTCTTC. Translated, it gives CASSNRARINEQFF.

The table lists this clonotype with a few counts. Just one base apart from a much larger clone, this may be a read error. Lacking the conserved final phenylalanine or tryptophan, this CDR3 likely reflects a read error. The CDR3 DNA reads as TGTGCCAGCAGTTCCGGGACTAGTTGGACCCAGTACTTA. Translated: CASSSGTSWTQYL. The chain is built from TRBV12-3 or TRBV12-4 and TRBJ2-5; TRBD2 matches at 8 bases. The CDR3 loop spans 13 amino acids. Trimming cost V 4 bases and J 7 bases; bases outside gene matches: 5.

The chain links TRBV29-1 to TRBJ1-5, with a weak D call TRBD1 (6 bases). Germline V gene sequence: CDR1 SQVTM, CDR2 ANQGSEA. The length of the CDR3 is 13 residues. Trimming pared 4 bases from V and 7 bases from J, leaving 14 bases between. CDR3 bases: TGCAGCGTTGGGGGGGCAGGGTTACAGCCCCAGCATTTT. Protein product: CSVGGAGLQPQHF.